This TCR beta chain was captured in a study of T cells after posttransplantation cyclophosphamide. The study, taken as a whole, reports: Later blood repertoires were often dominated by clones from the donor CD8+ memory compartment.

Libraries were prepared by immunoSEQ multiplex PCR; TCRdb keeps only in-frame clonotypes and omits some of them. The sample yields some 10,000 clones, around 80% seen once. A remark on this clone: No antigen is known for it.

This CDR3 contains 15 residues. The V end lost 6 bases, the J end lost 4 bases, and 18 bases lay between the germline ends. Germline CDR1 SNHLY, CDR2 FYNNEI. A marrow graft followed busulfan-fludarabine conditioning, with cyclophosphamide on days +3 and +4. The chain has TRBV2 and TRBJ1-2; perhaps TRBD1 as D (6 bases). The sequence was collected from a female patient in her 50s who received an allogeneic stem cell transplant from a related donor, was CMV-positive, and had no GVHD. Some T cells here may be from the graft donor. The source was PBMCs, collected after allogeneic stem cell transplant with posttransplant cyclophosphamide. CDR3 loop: CASRGGTNSLYGYTF. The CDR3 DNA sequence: TGTGCCAGCAGGGGGGGGACAAATTCTCTCTATGGCTACACCTTC.